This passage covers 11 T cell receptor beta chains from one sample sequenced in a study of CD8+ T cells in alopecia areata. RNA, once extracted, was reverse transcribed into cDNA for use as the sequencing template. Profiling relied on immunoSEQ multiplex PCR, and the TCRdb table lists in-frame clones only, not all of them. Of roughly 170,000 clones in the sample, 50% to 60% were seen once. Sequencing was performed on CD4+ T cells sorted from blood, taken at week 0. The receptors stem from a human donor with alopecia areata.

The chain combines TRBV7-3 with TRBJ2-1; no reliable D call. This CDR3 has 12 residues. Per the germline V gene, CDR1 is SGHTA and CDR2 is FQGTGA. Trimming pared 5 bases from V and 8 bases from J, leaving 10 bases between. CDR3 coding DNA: TGTGCCAGCAGCCCAGGCGCCGATGAGCAGTTCTTC. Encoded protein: CASSPGADEQFF.

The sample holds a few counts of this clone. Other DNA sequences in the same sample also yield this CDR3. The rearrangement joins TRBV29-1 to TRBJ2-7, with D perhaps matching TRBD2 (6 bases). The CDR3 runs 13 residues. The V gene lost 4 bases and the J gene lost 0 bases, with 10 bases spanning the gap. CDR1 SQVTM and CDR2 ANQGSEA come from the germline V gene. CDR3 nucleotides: TGCAGCGTTGGTCGGGGGAGCTCCTACGAGCAGTACTTC. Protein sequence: CSVGRGSSYEQYF.

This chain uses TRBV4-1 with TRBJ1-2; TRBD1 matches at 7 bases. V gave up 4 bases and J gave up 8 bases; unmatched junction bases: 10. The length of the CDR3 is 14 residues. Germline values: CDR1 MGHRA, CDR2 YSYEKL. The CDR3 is CASSPSDRLGGYTF. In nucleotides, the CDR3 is TGCGCCAGCAGCCCGTCGGACAGGCTGGGCGGCTACACCTTC.

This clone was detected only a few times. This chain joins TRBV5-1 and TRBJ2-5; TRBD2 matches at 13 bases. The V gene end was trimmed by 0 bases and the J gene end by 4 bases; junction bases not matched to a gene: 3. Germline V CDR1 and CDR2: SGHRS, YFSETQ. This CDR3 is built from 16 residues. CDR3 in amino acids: CASSLGTSGGGETQYF. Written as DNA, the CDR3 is TGCGCCAGCAGCTTGGGGACTAGCGGGGGCGGAGAGACCCAGTACTTC.

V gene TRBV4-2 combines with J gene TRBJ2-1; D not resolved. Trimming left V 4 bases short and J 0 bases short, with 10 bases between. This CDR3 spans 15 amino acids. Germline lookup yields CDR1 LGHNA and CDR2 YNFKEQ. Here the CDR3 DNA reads TGTGCCAGCAGCCCGACCCCAGACTCCTACAATGAGCAGTTCTTC. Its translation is CASSPTPDSYNEQFF.

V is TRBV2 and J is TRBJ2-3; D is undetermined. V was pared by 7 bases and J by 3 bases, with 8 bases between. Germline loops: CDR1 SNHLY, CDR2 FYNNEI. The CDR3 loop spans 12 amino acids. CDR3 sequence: CASNPSTDTQYF. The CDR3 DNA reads TGTGCCAGCAACCCTAGTACAGATACGCAGTATTTT.

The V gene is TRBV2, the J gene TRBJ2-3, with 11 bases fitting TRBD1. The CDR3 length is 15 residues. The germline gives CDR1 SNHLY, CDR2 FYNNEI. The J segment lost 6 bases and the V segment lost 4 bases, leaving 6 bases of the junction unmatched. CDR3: CASSGRDRGLDTQYF. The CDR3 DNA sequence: TGTGCCAGCAGTGGCCGGGACAGGGGGTTGGATACGCAGTATTTT.

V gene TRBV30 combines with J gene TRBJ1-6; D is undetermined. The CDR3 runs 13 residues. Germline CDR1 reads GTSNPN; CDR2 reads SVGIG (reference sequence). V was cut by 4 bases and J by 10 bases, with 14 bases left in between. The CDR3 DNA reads TGTGCCTGGAAAGGCCCGGCCGGGTCACCCCTCCACTTT. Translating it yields CAWKGPAGSPLHF.

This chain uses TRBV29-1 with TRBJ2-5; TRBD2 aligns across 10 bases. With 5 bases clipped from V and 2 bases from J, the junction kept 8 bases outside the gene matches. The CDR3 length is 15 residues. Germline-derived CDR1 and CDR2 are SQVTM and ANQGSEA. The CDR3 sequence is CSVRRLAGHQETQYF. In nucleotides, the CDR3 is TGCAGCGTTCGTAGACTAGCGGGCCATCAAGAGACCCAGTACTTC.

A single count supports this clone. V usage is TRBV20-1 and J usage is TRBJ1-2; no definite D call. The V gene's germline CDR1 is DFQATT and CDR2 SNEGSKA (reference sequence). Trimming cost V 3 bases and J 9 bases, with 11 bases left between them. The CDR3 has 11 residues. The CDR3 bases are TGCAGTGCTAGGGCAGCCCCTCGCTACACCTTC. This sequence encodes CSARAAPRYTF.

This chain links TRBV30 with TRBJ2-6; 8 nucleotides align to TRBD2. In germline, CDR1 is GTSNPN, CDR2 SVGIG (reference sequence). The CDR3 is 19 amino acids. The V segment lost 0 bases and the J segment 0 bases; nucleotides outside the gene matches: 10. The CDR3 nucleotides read TGTGCCTGGAGTGTAAGGAAACTAGCGGTGAGCTCTGGGGCCAACGTCCTGACTTTC. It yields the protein CAWSVRKLAVSSGANVLTF.